These 11 T cell receptor beta chains came from one sample sequenced in a study of blood T cell repertoires in COVID-19. Here immunoSEQ multiplex PCR was the method, and the copy in TCRdb shows in-frame clones only, minus some. The data contain some 150,000 clones, roughly 80% of them seen just once; the ten biggest clones take up less than 4.5%. The sequencing input was peripheral blood. Receptor source: a woman of 80 years or more with acute or convalescent COVID-19.

The chain uses TRBV6-6 and TRBJ1-1; D is uncertain. This CDR3 has 14 amino acids. Trimming took off 3 bases at V and 4 bases at J, with 12 bases between the two ends. Per germline, CDR1 MNHNY and CDR2 SVGAGI (reference sequence). The DNA for the CDR3 is TGTGCCAGCAGTTATTGGGGAGAAGGCACTGAAGCTTTCTTT. Protein product: CASSYWGEGTEAFF.

In this sample, this clone turned up once. The rearrangement links TRBV13 to TRBJ1-1; tentatively, D is TRBD1 (5 bases). The germline V gene encodes CDR1 PRHDT and CDR2 FYEKMQ (reference sequence). V was cut by 5 bases and J by 0 bases, with 13 bases left in between. The CDR3 consists of 15 residues. The CDR3 DNA sequence: TGTGCCAGCAGCCCTAGCGGGACGGTGAACACTGAAGCTTTCTTT. Translating it yields CASSPSGTVNTEAFF.

V and J are TRBV11-3 and TRBJ2-1, with 7 positions matching TRBD1. Germline CDR1 SGHNT, CDR2 YENEEA. This CDR3 is built from 14 residues. The J segment lost 9 bases and the V segment lost 5 bases, leaving 10 bases of the junction unmatched. The CDR3: CASSASRDSGEQFF. CDR3 nucleotide sequence: TGTGCCAGCAGCGCGAGCCGGGACAGCGGTGAGCAGTTCTTC.

This rearrangement joins TRBV10-3 to TRBJ2-7; TRBD2 matches 9 bases. V trimming: 2 bases; J trimming: 3 bases; junction bases outside the gene matches: 5. The CDR3 contains 15 residues. CDR1 is ENHRY, CDR2 SYGVKD, per germline. The CDR3 protein is CAISEPETSGYEQYF. The CDR3 region has the DNA TGTGCCATCAGTGAGCCGGAGACTAGCGGCTACGAGCAGTACTTC.

This clone was seen only once. This chain connects TRBV24-1 to TRBJ2-2, with a weak D call TRBD1 (6 bases). V was cut by 1 base and J by 5 bases, with 10 bases left in between. The CDR3 covers 15 residues. Germline CDR1 and CDR2: KGHDR and SFDVKD. The CDR3 region has the DNA TGTGCCACCAGTGATTTATTAGGGGGAACCGGGGAGCTGTTTTTT. It encodes CATSDLLGGTGELFF.

This chain joins TRBV7-9 and TRBJ1-2; 8 bases match TRBD1. Germline CDR1 SEHNR, CDR2 FQNEAQ (reference sequence). The V segment lost 6 bases and the J segment 3 bases; nucleotides outside the gene matches: 6. The CDR3 has 14 amino acids. This chain's CDR3 is CASRDTGGYYGYTF. CDR3 nucleotides: TGTGCCAGCAGGGATACAGGGGGATACTATGGCTACACCTTC. The full variable domain, in which reference TRBV7-9 and TRBJ1-2 provide the parts outside the CDR3, is DTGVSQNPRHKITKRGQNVTFRCDPISEHNRLYWYRQTLGQGPEFLTYFQNEAQLEKSRLLSDRFSAERPKGSFSTLEIQRTEQGDSAMYLCASRDTGGYYGYTFGSGTRLTVV.

The chain joins TRBV2 to TRBJ1-5, with TRBD1 matching over 7 bases. With 6 bases clipped from V and 1 base from J, the junction kept 3 bases outside the gene matches. This CDR3 has 14 amino acids. Germline V CDR1 and CDR2: SNHLY, FYNNEI. Written as DNA, the CDR3 is TGTGCCAGCAGGGGGACAGCCAGCAATCAGCCCCAGCATTTT. Amino acids: CASRGTASNQPQHF.

The CDR3: CASSPPLRNTEAFF. For the CDR3, the DNA is TGTGCCAGCTCACCACCGTTGCGGAACACTGAAGCTTTCTTT. This sequence joins TRBV18 and TRBJ1-1; unclear D gene. CDR1 KGHSH and CDR2 LQKENI come from the germline V gene. V dropped 0 bases and J dropped 1 base, with 6 bases sitting between them. This CDR3 spans 14 amino acids.

This rearrangement joins TRBV4-1 to TRBJ1-6, with no clear D. Germline V gene sequence: CDR1 MGHRA, CDR2 YSYEKL. The CDR3 contains 16 residues. V was shortened by 1 base and J by 4 bases, with 11 bases between the two germline ends. The CDR3 protein is CASSQVQRGYNSPLHF. CDR3 nucleotides: TGCGCCAGCAGCCAAGTCCAACGGGGTTATAATTCACCCCTCCACTTT.

The chain has TRBV7-8 and TRBJ2-7; D not resolved. This CDR3 contains 12 residues. V gave up 1 base and J gave up 7 bases, with 8 bases separating them. The germline CDR1 and CDR2 sequences are SGHVS and FQNEAQ. The CDR3 DNA follows: TGTGCCAGCAGCTTAGGTTTGGAGGAGCAGTACTTC. Its translation: CASSLGLEEQYF.

The chain has TRBV18 and TRBJ1-2; D gene unclear. The CDR3 length is 13 residues. V shed 5 bases and J shed 7 bases, with 14 bases lying between them. CDR1 KGHSH and CDR2 LQKENI come from the germline V gene. CDR3 residues: CASSAVFPTGYTF. The CDR3 DNA reads TGTGCCAGCTCAGCGGTATTCCCTACTGGCTACACCTTC.